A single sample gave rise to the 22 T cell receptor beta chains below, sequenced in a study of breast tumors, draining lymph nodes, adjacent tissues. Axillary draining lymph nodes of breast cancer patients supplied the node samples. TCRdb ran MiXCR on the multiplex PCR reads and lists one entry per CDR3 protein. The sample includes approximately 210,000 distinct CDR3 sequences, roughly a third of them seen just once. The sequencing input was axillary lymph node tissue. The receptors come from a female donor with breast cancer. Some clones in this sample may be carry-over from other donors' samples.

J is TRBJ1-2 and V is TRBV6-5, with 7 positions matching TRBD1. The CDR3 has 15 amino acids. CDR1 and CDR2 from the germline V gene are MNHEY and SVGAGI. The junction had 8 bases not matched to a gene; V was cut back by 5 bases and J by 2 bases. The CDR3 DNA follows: TGTGCCAGCAGTCACACCCGACAGGGAAACTATGGCTACACCTTC. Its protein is CASSHTRQGNYGYTF.

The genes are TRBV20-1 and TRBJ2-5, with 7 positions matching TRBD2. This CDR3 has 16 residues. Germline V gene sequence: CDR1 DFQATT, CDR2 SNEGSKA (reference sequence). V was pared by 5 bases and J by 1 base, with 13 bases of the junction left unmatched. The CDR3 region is CSAGYLTSASQETQYF. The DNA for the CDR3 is TGCAGTGCTGGATACCTAACTAGCGCGTCCCAAGAGACCCAGTACTTC.

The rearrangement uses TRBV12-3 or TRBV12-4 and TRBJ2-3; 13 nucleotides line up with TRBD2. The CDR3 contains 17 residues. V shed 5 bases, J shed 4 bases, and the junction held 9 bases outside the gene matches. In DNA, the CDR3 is TGTGCCAGCAGTACGGGACTAGCGGGGTGGGGGGCAGATACGCAGTATTTT. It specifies CASSTGLAGWGADTQYF.

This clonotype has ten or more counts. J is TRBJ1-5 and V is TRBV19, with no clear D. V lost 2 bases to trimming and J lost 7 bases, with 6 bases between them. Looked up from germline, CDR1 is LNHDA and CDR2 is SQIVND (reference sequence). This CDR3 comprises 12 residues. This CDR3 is CASSIISQPQHF. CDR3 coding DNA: TGTGCCAGTAGTATAATATCCCAGCCCCAGCATTTT.

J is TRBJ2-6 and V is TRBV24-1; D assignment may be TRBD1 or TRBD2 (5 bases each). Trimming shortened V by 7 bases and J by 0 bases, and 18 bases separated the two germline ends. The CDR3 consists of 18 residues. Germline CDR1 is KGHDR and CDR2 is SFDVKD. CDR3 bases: TGTGCCACCAGGGGCCCAGGGCGGAGGTTCTCTGGGGCCAACGTCCTGACTTTC. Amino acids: CATRGPGRRFSGANVLTF.

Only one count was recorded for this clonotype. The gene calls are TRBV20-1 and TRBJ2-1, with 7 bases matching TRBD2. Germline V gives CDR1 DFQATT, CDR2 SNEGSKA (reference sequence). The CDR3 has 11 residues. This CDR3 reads CSAGGFNEQFF. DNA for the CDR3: TGCAGCGCCGGGGGGTTCAATGAGCAGTTCTTC.

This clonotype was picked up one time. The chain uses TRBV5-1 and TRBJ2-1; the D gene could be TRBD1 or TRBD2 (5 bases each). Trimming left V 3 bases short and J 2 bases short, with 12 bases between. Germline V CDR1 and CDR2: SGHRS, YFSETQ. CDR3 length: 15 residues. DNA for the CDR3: TGCGCCAGCAGCTCTGGGGACGGTACCTACAATGAGCAGTTCTTC. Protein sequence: CASSSGDGTYNEQFF.

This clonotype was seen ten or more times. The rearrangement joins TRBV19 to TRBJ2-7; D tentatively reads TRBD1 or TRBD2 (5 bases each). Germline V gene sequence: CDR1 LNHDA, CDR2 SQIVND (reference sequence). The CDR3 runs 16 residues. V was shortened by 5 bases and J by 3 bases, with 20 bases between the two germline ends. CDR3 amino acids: CASSREGAGSSYEQYF. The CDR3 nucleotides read TGTGCCAGTAGTCGGGAAGGGGCCGGTAGCAGCTACGAGCAGTACTTC.

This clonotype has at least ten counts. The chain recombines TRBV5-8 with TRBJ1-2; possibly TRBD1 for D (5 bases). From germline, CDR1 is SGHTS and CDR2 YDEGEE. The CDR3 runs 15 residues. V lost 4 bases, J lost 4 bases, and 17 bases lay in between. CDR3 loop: CASSPGLGESYGYTF. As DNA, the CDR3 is TGTGCCAGCAGCCCCGGATTGGGGGAGTCCTATGGCTACACCTTC.

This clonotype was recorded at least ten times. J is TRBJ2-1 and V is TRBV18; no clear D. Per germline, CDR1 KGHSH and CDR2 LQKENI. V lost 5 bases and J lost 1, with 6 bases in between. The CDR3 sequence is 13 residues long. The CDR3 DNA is TGTGCCAGCTCAACAGAGTCCTACAATGAGCAGTTCTTC. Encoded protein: CASSTESYNEQFF.

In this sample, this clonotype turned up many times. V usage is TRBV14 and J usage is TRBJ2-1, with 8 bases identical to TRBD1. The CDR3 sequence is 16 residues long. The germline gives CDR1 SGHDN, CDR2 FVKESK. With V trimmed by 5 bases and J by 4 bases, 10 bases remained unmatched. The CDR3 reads CASSVRWGQAYNEQFF. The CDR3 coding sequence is TGTGCCAGCAGCGTCAGGTGGGGACAGGCATACAATGAGCAGTTCTTC.

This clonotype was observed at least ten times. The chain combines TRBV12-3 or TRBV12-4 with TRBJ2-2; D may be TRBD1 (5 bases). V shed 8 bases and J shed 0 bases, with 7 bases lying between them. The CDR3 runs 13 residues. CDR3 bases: TGTGCCAGCGCCAGGGCGAACACCGGGGAGCTGTTTTTT. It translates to CASARANTGELFF.

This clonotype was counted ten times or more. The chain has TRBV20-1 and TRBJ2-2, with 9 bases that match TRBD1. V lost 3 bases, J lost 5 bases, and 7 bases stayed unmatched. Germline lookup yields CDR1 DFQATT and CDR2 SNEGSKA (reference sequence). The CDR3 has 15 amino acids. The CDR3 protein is CSARPNRGRTGELFF. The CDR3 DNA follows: TGCAGTGCTAGGCCGAACAGGGGGCGAACCGGGGAGCTGTTTTTT.

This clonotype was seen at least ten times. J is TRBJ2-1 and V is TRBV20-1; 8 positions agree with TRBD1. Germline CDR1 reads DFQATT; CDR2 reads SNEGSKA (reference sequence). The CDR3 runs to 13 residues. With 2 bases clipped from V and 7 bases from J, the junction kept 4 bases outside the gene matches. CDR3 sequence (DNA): TGCAGTGCTAGATCGACAGGGGAAAATGAGCAGTTCTTC. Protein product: CSARSTGENEQFF.

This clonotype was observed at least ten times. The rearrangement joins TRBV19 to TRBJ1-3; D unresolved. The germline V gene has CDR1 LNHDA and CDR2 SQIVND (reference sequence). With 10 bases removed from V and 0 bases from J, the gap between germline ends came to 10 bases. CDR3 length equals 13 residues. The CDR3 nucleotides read TGTGCCACCTCGCCCTCCTCTGGAAACACCATATATTTT. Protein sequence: CATSPSSGNTIYF.

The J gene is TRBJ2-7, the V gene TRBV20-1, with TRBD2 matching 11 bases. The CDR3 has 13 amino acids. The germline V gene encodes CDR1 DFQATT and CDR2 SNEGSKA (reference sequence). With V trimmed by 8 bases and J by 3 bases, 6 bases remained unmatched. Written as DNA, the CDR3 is TGCAGTTCGGAGACTAGCGGGATCTACGAGCAGTACTTC. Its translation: CSSETSGIYEQYF.

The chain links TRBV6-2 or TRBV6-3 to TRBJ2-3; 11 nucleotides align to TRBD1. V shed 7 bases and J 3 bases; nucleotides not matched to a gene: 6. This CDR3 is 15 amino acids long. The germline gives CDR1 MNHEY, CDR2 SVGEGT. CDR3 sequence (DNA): TGTGCCAGCACCCTGGACAGGGGGCGGACAGATACGCAGTATTTT. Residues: CASTLDRGRTDTQYF.

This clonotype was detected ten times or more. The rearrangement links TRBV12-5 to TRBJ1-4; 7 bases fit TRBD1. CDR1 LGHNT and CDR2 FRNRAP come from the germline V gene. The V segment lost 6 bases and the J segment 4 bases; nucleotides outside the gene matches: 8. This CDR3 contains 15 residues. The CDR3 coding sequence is TGTGCTAGTGGATCGCGACAGGGAAGTAATGAAAAACTGTTTTTT. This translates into CASGSRQGSNEKLFF.

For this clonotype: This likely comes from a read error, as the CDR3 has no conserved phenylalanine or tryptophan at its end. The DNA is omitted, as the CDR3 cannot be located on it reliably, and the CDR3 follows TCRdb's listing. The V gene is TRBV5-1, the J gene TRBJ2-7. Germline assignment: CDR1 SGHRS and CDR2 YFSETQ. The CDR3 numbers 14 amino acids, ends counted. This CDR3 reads CASSLRTGAPTSST.

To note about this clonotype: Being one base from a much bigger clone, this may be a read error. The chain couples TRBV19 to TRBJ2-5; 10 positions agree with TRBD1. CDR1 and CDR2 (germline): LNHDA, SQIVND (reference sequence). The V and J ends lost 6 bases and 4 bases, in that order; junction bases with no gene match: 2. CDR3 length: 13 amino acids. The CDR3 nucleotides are TGTGCCAGTAGGGGACAGGGGAGAGAGACCCAGTACTTC. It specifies CASRGQGRETQYF.

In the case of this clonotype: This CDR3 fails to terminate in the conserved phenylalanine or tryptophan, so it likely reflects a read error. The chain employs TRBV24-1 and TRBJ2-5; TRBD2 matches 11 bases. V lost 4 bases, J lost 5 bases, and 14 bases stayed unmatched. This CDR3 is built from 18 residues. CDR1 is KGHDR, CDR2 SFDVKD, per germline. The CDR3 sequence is CATSDPGASGRLGETQYL. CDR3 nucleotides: TGTGCCACCAGTGACCCAGGGGCTAGCGGGAGGCTAGGTGAGACCCAGTACCTC.

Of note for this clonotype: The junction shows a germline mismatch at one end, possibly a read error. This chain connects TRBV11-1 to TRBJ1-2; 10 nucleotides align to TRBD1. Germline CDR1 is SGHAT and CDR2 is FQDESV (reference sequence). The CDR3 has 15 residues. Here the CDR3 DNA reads TGTGCCGGCAGCGACCGACAGGGGGCTAACTATGGCTACATCTTC. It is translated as CAGSDRQGANYGYIF.